The 27 T cell receptor beta chains below were found in one sample sequenced in a study of OX40 agonist ivuxolimab in advanced cancers. The data were produced by immunoSEQ multiplex PCR, yet TCRdb's version contains in-frame clones alone and is incomplete. The sample shows just over 60,000 clones, roughly 90% of them seen only once. The sample was CD4+ or CD8+ T cells sorted from blood, taken in a trial of the OX40 agonist ivuxolimab. The receptors originated from an adult with an advanced solid tumor such as melanoma, head and neck, liver or kidney cancer.

The J gene is TRBJ1-1, the V gene TRBV4-1; D is unclear. Trimming took 0 bases from V and 1 from J, leaving 12 bases between them. The CDR3 length is 16 residues. Germline lookup yields CDR1 MGHRA and CDR2 YSYEKL. In DNA, the CDR3 is TGCGCCAGCAGCCAAGAAAGGGTAGCGGGGAACACTGAAGCTTTCTTT. Protein: CASSQERVAGNTEAFF.

This clone came up a few times. The rearrangement links TRBV5-1 to TRBJ2-1; unclear D gene. This CDR3 contains 15 residues. CDR1 is SGHRS and CDR2 is YFSETQ in the germline V gene. V lost 0 bases and J 6 bases, leaving 13 bases between the germline ends. The CDR3 DNA sequence: TGCGCCAGCAGCTTGGGTGCCAGCCAATCCAATGAGCAGTTCTTC. Its translation is CASSLGASQSNEQFF.

The chain carries TRBV11-3 and TRBJ2-6; D remains ambiguous. Germline V lookup: CDR1 SGHNT, CDR2 YENEEA. V lost 2 bases to trimming and J lost 4 bases, with 9 bases between them. This CDR3 region has 15 residues. The CDR3 DNA reads as TGTGCCAGCAGCTTAAGAACCGTAGGGGCCAACGTCCTGACTTTC. Translated: CASSLRTVGANVLTF.

This chain connects TRBV11-2 to TRBJ1-1; D ambiguous. The V gene lost 5 bases and the J gene lost 8 bases, with 21 bases spanning the gap. This CDR3 contains 15 residues. CDR1 is SGHAT, CDR2 FQNNGV, per germline. The CDR3 region has the DNA TGTGCCAGCAGCCACCGGGAGGAGGGCTTAAGGGAAGCTTTCTTT. The encoded protein is CASSHREEGLREAFF.

CDR3 DNA sequence: TGTGCCAGCAGTTACTTAGGGACAGCGCAAGAGACCCAGTACTTC. Protein product: CASSYLGTAQETQYF. The rearrangement links TRBV6-5 to TRBJ2-5; 7 positions match TRBD1. V lost 1 base, J lost 2 bases, and 4 bases stayed unmatched. This CDR3 spans 15 amino acids. Germline loops: CDR1 MNHEY, CDR2 SVGAGI.

CDR3 in amino acids: CASSALLDRNSPLHF. In DNA, the CDR3 is TGTGCCAGCAGCGCCCTTTTGGACAGAAATTCACCCCTCCACTTT. The chain couples TRBV7-2 to TRBJ1-6; D might be TRBD1 (6 bases). The CDR3 extends over 15 amino acids. In germline, CDR1 is SGHTA, CDR2 FQGNSA. V was trimmed by 5 bases and J by 7 bases, leaving 15 bases between them. Complete variable domain (other parts from reference TRBV7-2 and TRBJ1-6): GAGVSQSPSNKVTEKGKDVELRCDPISGHTALYWYRQSLGQGLEFLIYFQGNSAPDKSGLPSDRFSAERTGGSVSTLTIQRTQQEDSAVYLCASSALLDRNSPLHFGNGTRLTVT.

The chain employs TRBV5-1 and TRBJ2-7, with 7 positions matching TRBD2. This CDR3 is 16 amino acids long. The germline V gene encodes CDR1 SGHRS and CDR2 YFSETQ. Trimming removed 0 bases from V and 3 bases from J; junction bases left unmatched: 9. CDR3 coding DNA: TGCGCCAGCAGCTTGGGGATTGCGGGAGCAAACTACGAGCAGTACTTC. Encoded protein: CASSLGIAGANYEQYF.

This clone was recorded only once. The chain couples TRBV18 to TRBJ2-5; 8 nucleotides agree with TRBD1. CDR1 and CDR2 from the germline V gene are KGHSH and LQKENI. V lost 1 base and J lost 1; bases outside the gene matches: 8. The CDR3 covers 17 residues. CDR3 in amino acids: CASSPRLSQGAQETQYF. CDR3 DNA: TGTGCCAGCTCACCACGTCTGTCCCAGGGGGCCCAAGAGACCCAGTACTTC.

The rearrangement joins TRBV2 to TRBJ2-5, with D unresolved. Germline assignment: CDR1 SNHLY and CDR2 FYNNEI. Trimming removed 6 bases at V and 0 bases at J, with 11 bases between. The CDR3 runs to 14 residues. CDR3 nucleotide sequence: TGTGCCAGCAGGGACCGCCAGTACCAAGAGACCCAGTACTTC. Translated, it gives CASRDRQYQETQYF.

The J gene is TRBJ2-3, the V gene TRBV6-5; no reliable D call. Germline V CDR1 and CDR2: MNHEY, SVGAGI. This CDR3 has 11 residues. Trimming cost V 3 bases and J 7 bases, with 5 bases left between them. The CDR3 protein is CASSYRNTQYF. CDR3 DNA: TGTGCCAGCAGTTATCGGAATACGCAGTATTTT.

This clone was detected only once. The chain is built from TRBV4-1 and TRBJ1-3; perhaps TRBD1 as D (5 bases). Trimming removed 5 bases from V and 2 bases from J, with 13 bases in between. The CDR3 covers 15 residues. Per the germline V gene, CDR1 is MGHRA and CDR2 is YSYEKL. CDR3 residues: CASSLGVEAGNTIYF. The CDR3 bases are TGCGCCAGCAGCTTGGGGGTCGAAGCTGGAAACACCATATATTTT.

The DNA of the CDR3 is TGTGCCAGCACCCCTGTGACCCCCCAGGAGCAGTTCTTC. It specifies CASTPVTPQEQFF. The J gene is TRBJ2-1, the V gene TRBV2, with D unclear. Looked up from germline, CDR1 is SNHLY and CDR2 is FYNNEI. The CDR3 is 13 residues long. Trimming shortened V by 7 bases and J by 10 bases, and 17 bases separated the two germline ends. Together with reference TRBV2 and TRBJ2-1, the CDR3 gives the full variable domain: EPEVTQTPSHQVTQMGQEVILRCVPISNHLYFYWYRQILGQKVEFLVSFYNNEISEKSEIFDDQFSVERPDGSNFTLKIRSTKLEDSAMYFCASTPVTPQEQFFGPGTRLTVL.

The chain combines TRBV7-8 with TRBJ2-5; 8 bases line up with TRBD2. V shed 0 bases and J 2 bases; nucleotides not matched to a gene: 5. This CDR3 region has 16 residues. Germline V CDR1 and CDR2: SGHVS, FQNEAQ. The CDR3 coding sequence is TGTGCCAGCAGCTTAGCGCGTTTAGCGGGGCAAGAGACCCAGTACTTC. Protein product: CASSLARLAGQETQYF.

CDR3 sequence (DNA): TGTGCCAGCAGTGAAGGTCAGTCTCTCTATGGCTACACCTTC. This translates into CASSEGQSLYGYTF. The chain carries TRBV6-1 and TRBJ1-2; D is ambiguous. Trimming stripped 1 base from V and 4 bases from J, with 10 bases between. Germline values: CDR1 MNHNS, CDR2 SASEGT. There are 14 residues in the CDR3.

V usage is TRBV28 and J usage is TRBJ1-6, with D possibly matching TRBD1 (5 bases). The CDR3 runs 14 residues. Per germline, CDR1 MDHEN and CDR2 SYDVKM. V was shortened by 4 bases and J by 6 bases, with 10 bases between the two germline ends. CDR3 amino acids: CASSYQGANSPLHF. DNA for the CDR3: TGTGCCAGCAGTTACCAGGGAGCTAATTCACCCCTCCACTTT.

This chain uses TRBV2 with TRBJ2-7; D is perhaps TRBD1 (5 bases). The length of the CDR3 is 13 residues. CDR1 is SNHLY and CDR2 is FYNNEI in the germline V gene. The V and J ends lost 3 bases and 5 bases respectively, with 11 bases between them. CDR3 region: CASSEQGFNEQYF. The CDR3 nucleotides read TGTGCCAGCAGTGAGCAGGGTTTCAACGAGCAGTACTTC.

This sequence joins TRBV6-1 and TRBJ1-2; 7 nucleotides agree with TRBD1. Per the germline V gene, CDR1 is MNHNS and CDR2 is SASEGT. The CDR3 covers 16 residues. Germline trimming cut 0 bases from V and 0 bases from J; bases unmatched to any gene: 4. The CDR3 loop is CASSEAQGGANYGYTF. The CDR3 DNA is TGTGCCAGCAGTGAAGCCCAGGGGGGAGCTAACTATGGCTACACCTTC.

V is TRBV11-3 and J is TRBJ1-6; 11 bases align to TRBD1. This CDR3 spans 16 amino acids. V gave up 6 bases and J gave up 8 bases; unmatched junction bases: 9. Germline V lookup: CDR1 SGHNT, CDR2 YENEEA. Here the CDR3 DNA reads TGTGCCAGCAGATGGACAGGGGGCCGCAGAGATTCACCCCTCCACTTT. Amino acids: CASRWTGGRRDSPLHF.

The CDR3 spells CASSARQTTDTQYF. CDR3 DNA sequence: TGTGCCAGCAGCGCAAGACAGACGACAGATACGCAGTATTTT. The chain couples TRBV9 to TRBJ2-3; maybe TRBD1 (5 bases). The CDR3 sequence is 14 residues long. V lost 3 bases, J lost 3 bases, and 11 bases lay in between. CDR1 is SGDLS and CDR2 is YYNGEE in the germline V gene.

The chain has TRBV21-1 and TRBJ1-3. TRBV21-1 counts as a pseudogene. CDR3 length equals 17 residues. The CDR3 loop reads CASTEACPGPSGNTIYF. The CDR3 DNA reads as TGTGCCAGCACCGAAGCTTGCCCGGGCCCCTCTGGAAACACCATATATTTT.

The chain combines TRBV10-1 with TRBJ2-3, with 10 nucleotides matching TRBD2. CDR3 length: 15 amino acids. V was clipped by 2 bases and J by 5 bases; unmatched bases: 4. Germline V lookup: CDR1 WNHNN, CDR2 SYGVQD (reference sequence). In nucleotides, the CDR3 is TGCGCCAGCAGTGAGCCTAGCGGGGGAGAAGATACGCAGTATTTT. Translated: CASSEPSGGEDTQYF.

The chain employs TRBV2 and TRBJ2-5; 9 bases align to TRBD1. The CDR3 covers 14 residues. The ends lost 8 bases at V and 5 bases at J; junction bases unmatched: 9. Per germline, CDR1 SNHLY and CDR2 FYNNEI. For the CDR3, the DNA is TGTGCCAGCTTAAACAGGGGGCCGGGGGAGACCCAGTACTTC. It specifies CASLNRGPGETQYF. Variable domain in full (rest from reference TRBV2 and TRBJ2-5): EPEVTQTPSHQVTQMGQEVILRCVPISNHLYFYWYRQILGQKVEFLVSFYNNEISEKSEIFDDQFSVERPDGSNFTLKIRSTKLEDSAMYFCASLNRGPGETQYFGPGTRLLVL.

The gene calls are TRBV15 and TRBJ2-3; D tentatively reads TRBD1 or TRBD2 (5 bases each). The CDR3 extends over 15 amino acids. Germline V gives CDR1 LNHNV, CDR2 YYDKDF (reference sequence). V was trimmed by 9 bases and J by 5 bases, leaving 21 bases between them. The CDR3 DNA reads as TGTGCCACTACTGCCGGGGCTAGCTTTTTAGATACGCAGTATTTT. It translates to CATTAGASFLDTQYF. The entire variable domain, with the rest obtained from reference TRBV15 and TRBJ2-3, is as follows: DAMVIQNPRYQVTQFGKPVTLSCSQTLNHNVMYWYQQKSSQAPKLLFHYYDKDFNNEADTPDNFQSRRPNTSFCFLDIRSPGLGDTAMYLCATTAGASFLDTQYFGPGTRLTVL.

This chain joins TRBV2 and TRBJ2-3; no firm D call. The CDR3 is 11 amino acids. V was clipped by 7 bases and J by 5 bases, with 7 bases between them. Germline V gives CDR1 SNHLY, CDR2 FYNNEI. CDR3 residues: CASTSGDTQYF. The CDR3 region has the DNA TGTGCCAGCACTTCGGGAGATACGCAGTATTTT.

The CDR3 loop is CASSYDPFGPYNEQFF. CDR3 nucleotides: TGTGCCAGCAGTTACGACCCATTTGGCCCCTACAATGAGCAGTTCTTC. The chain is built from TRBV6-4 and TRBJ2-1; no clear D. The CDR3 covers 16 residues. The V gene's germline CDR1 is MRHNA and CDR2 SNTAGT. Deletions cut 5 bases from V and 2 bases from J, with 16 bases between.

The chain recombines TRBV7-8 with TRBJ1-3, with TRBD1 identical over 9 bases. The CDR3 consists of 16 residues. J was trimmed by 2 bases and V by 2 bases; bases with no gene match: 4. The germline V gene encodes CDR1 SGHVS and CDR2 FQNEAQ. The DNA of the CDR3 is TGTGCCAGCAGCTTAAGGGACAGGGCGGCTGGAAACACCATATATTTT. This translates into CASSLRDRAAGNTIYF.

This clone is medium-sized. The rearrangement joins TRBV19 to TRBJ2-3; D call uncertain. There are 14 residues in the CDR3. The V end lost 1 base, the J end lost 0 bases, and 5 bases lay between the germline ends. Germline CDR1 and CDR2: LNHDA and SQIVND (reference sequence). DNA of the CDR3: TGTGCCAGTAGTATAGTAGTTAGCACAGATACGCAGTATTTT. Translating gives CASSIVVSTDTQYF.